The 32 T cell receptor beta chains presented below share a single source sample, sequenced in a study of cytomegalovirus exposure and HLA in healthy donors. The PCR employed 60 Vbeta primers together with 13 Jbeta primers. Libraries were prepared by immunoSEQ multiplex PCR; TCRdb keeps only in-frame clonotypes and omits some of them. Among 200,000 or so clones listed, over 75% were seen once. Sequencing was performed on PBMCs. The receptors shown here come from a boy between 2 and 15 years old in good health and CMV-seronegative.

The gene calls are TRBV18 and TRBJ2-7; 9 nucleotides align to TRBD1. The length of the CDR3 is 14 residues. Germline values: CDR1 KGHSH, CDR2 LQKENI. V trimming: 6 bases; J trimming: 7 bases; junction bases outside the gene matches: 10. The CDR3, as DNA: TGTGCCAGCTCGCACGGGACAGGGCCGCTAGAGCAGTACTTC. Amino acid sequence: CASSHGTGPLEQYF.

On this clone: Other DNA sequences in the same sample also yield this CDR3. This sequence joins TRBV7-9 and TRBJ1-1, with D unclear. Looked up from germline, CDR1 is SEHNR and CDR2 is FQNEAQ (reference sequence). CDR3 length equals 14 residues. V lost 3 bases and J 0 bases, leaving 8 bases between the germline ends. This chain's CDR3 is CASSLGQMNTEAFF. CDR3 bases: TGTGCCAGCAGCTTGGGCCAGATGAACACTGAAGCTTTCTTT.

The V call is TRBV13, the J call TRBJ1-2; D possibly corresponds to TRBD1 (6 bases). The CDR3 consists of 15 residues. Germline-derived CDR1 and CDR2 are PRHDT and FYEKMQ (reference sequence). Deletions cut 4 bases from V and 4 bases from J, with 16 bases between. The CDR3 DNA is TGTGCCAGCAGCTCACAGGGTTCCCTGGGCTATGGCTACACCTTC. It encodes CASSSQGSLGYGYTF.

The chain combines TRBV7-2 with TRBJ2-3; D possibly corresponds to TRBD1 (6 bases). CDR1 and CDR2 (germline): SGHTA, FQGNSA. This CDR3 comprises 13 residues. V was pared by 10 bases and J by 2 bases, with 13 bases between. This CDR3 is CANAGAPTDTQYF. The CDR3 DNA is TGTGCCAACGCAGGGGCACCCACAGATACGCAGTATTTT.

This clone was counted a single time. This chain joins TRBV7-9 and TRBJ1-5; the D is unclear. This CDR3 is 12 amino acids long. Germline CDR1 reads SEHNR; CDR2 reads FQNEAQ (reference sequence). Trimming left V 3 bases short and J 7 bases short, with 7 bases between. The CDR3 here is CASSFPSQPQHF. As DNA, the CDR3 is TGTGCCAGCAGCTTTCCTTCCCAGCCCCAGCATTTT.

J is TRBJ2-2 and V is TRBV7-3; 9 bases are shared with TRBD2. The CDR3 spans 16 residues. With 2 bases clipped from V and 5 bases from J, the junction kept 6 bases outside the gene matches. Germline-derived CDR1 and CDR2 are SGHTA and FQGTGA. The CDR3 loop reads CASSLGSGGRTGELFF. The DNA for the CDR3 is TGTGCCAGCAGCTTAGGTAGCGGGGGACGAACCGGGGAGCTGTTTTTT. Together with reference TRBV7-3 and TRBJ2-2, the CDR3 gives the full variable domain: GAGVSQTPSNKVTEKGKYVELRCDPISGHTALYWYRQSLGQGPEFLIYFQGTGAADDSGLPNDRFFAVRPEGSVSTLKIQRTERGDSAVYLCASSLGSGGRTGELFFGEGSRLTVL.

The chain links TRBV5-1 to TRBJ1-6, with TRBD1 matching over 7 bases. The V gene's germline CDR1 is SGHRS and CDR2 YFSETQ. Trimming removed 1 base from V and 7 bases from J; junction bases left unmatched: 5. The CDR3 has 15 amino acids. CDR3 protein: CASSLTQGGNSPLHF. CDR3 sequence (DNA): TGCGCCAGCAGCTTGACCCAGGGGGGAAATTCACCCCTCCACTTT.

This clone was counted between two and nine times. The germline gene is not matched at one end of the junction; a read error may be the cause. The V call is TRBV7-7, the J call TRBJ2-5, with TRBD2 matching over 7 bases. CDR1 and CDR2 (germline): SSHAT, FNYEAQ (reference sequence). The CDR3 is 14 amino acids. The CDR3 protein is CASSLGPGGETQYF. CDR3 bases: TGTGCTAGCAGCTTAGGGCCGGGGGGAGAGACCCAGTACTTC.

The chain combines TRBV15 with TRBJ1-1, with D unclear. Trimming left V 4 bases short and J 10 bases short, with 22 bases between. CDR1 is LNHNV and CDR2 is YYDKDF in the germline V gene (reference sequence). The CDR3 has 15 amino acids. CDR3: CATSKVAGPTVGAFF. CDR3 DNA: TGTGCCACCAGCAAGGTGGCAGGCCCAACGGTGGGAGCTTTCTTT.

V gene TRBV7-2 combines with J gene TRBJ1-1; no clear D gene. Per germline, CDR1 SGHTA and CDR2 FQGNSA. Trimming removed 0 bases at V and 5 bases at J, with 13 bases between. This CDR3 has 15 residues. The CDR3 reads CASSLARTSSTEAFF. CDR3 DNA: TGTGCCAGCAGCTTAGCGCGGACTTCTAGTACTGAAGCTTTCTTT.

The V gene is TRBV7-9, the J gene TRBJ2-3; 15 bases align to TRBD2. Germline CDR1 and CDR2: SEHNR and FQNEAQ (reference sequence). This CDR3 comprises 15 residues. V was clipped by 4 bases and J by 5 bases; unmatched bases: 1. CDR3 in DNA: TGTGCCAGCAGCTGGACTAGCGGGGGGGAAGATACGCAGTATTTT. It yields the protein CASSWTSGGEDTQYF.

The chain employs TRBV4-2 and TRBJ1-3, with a weak D call TRBD1 (6 bases). CDR1 is LGHNA and CDR2 is YNFKEQ in the germline V gene. The CDR3 contains 18 residues. V gave up 4 bases and J gave up 0 bases, with 19 bases separating them. The CDR3 reads CASSLATLQGTSGNTIYF. The CDR3 nucleotides are TGTGCCAGCAGCCTGGCCACACTTCAGGGGACCTCTGGAAACACCATATATTTT.

This chain links TRBV4-3 with TRBJ1-2; D unresolved. Trimming removed 8 bases from V and 0 bases from J, with 13 bases in between. CDR3 length: 14 residues. Germline V gives CDR1 LGHNA, CDR2 YSLEER. CDR3 residues: CASSGEWTNYGYTF. DNA for the CDR3: TGCGCCAGCTCCGGGGAGTGGACTAACTATGGCTACACCTTC.

The rearrangement uses TRBV4-2 and TRBJ2-1; no definite D call. V was cut by 1 base and J by 4 bases, with 8 bases left in between. CDR1 is LGHNA and CDR2 is YNFKEQ in the germline V gene. The CDR3 is 14 amino acids. CDR3 residues: CASSQAPLYNEQFF. CDR3 in DNA: TGTGCCAGCAGCCAAGCCCCCTTATACAATGAGCAGTTCTTC.

This rearrangement joins TRBV6-1 to TRBJ2-3, with D maybe TRBD2 (6 bases). The V gene's germline CDR1 is MNHNS and CDR2 SASEGT. Trimming removed 7 bases at V and 2 bases at J, with 13 bases between. This CDR3 region has 14 residues. DNA for the CDR3: TGTGCCAGCACCTCGGGGGTGTACACAGATACGCAGTATTTT. Amino acid sequence: CASTSGVYTDTQYF.

The chain uses TRBV4-1 and TRBJ2-5; TRBD2 matches 8 bases. The CDR3 extends over 15 amino acids. Losses at the gene ends were 4 bases for V and 5 bases for J; bases not matched to a gene: 9. Germline V gene lookup returns CDR1 MGHRA and CDR2 YSYEKL. The CDR3 DNA sequence: TGCGCCAGCAGCCCCGGGGGGGGGACCGGCGAGACCCAGTACTTC. Translating it yields CASSPGGGTGETQYF.

The chain is built from TRBV4-1 and TRBJ2-1; D may be TRBD2 (6 bases). Deletions cut 0 bases from V and 1 base from J, with 19 bases between. Looked up from germline, CDR1 is MGHRA and CDR2 is YSYEKL. The CDR3 is made up of 19 amino acids. CDR3 protein: CASSQETLREAGSYNEQFF. For the CDR3, the DNA is TGCGCCAGCAGCCAAGAAACACTTAGGGAGGCTGGGTCCTACAATGAGCAGTTCTTC.

This clone was recorded only once. The genes are TRBV5-6 and TRBJ2-4, with a possible D match to TRBD1 (7 bases). Looked up from germline, CDR1 is SGHDT and CDR2 is YYEEEE. The CDR3 covers 17 residues. Trimming stripped 2 bases from V and 0 bases from J, with 15 bases between. CDR3 residues: CASSLWAGQLAKNIQYF. CDR3 bases: TGTGCCAGCAGCTTATGGGCGGGACAGCTAGCCAAAAACATTCAGTACTTC.

Concerning this clone: An end of the junction differs from the germline gene, which may be a read error. The chain is built from TRBV13 and TRBJ2-1, with 10 bases identical to TRBD2. Germline CDR1 is PRHDT and CDR2 is FYEKMQ (reference sequence). The CDR3 spans 17 residues. The CDR3 sequence: CASSSDSVAGGGNGQFF. CDR3 nucleotides: TGTGCCAGCAGCTCAGATAGCGTAGCGGGGGGCGGCAATGGGCAGTTCTTC.

The chain employs TRBV5-1 and TRBJ2-7, with TRBD1 matching over 7 bases. The CDR3 is made up of 15 amino acids. Per the germline V gene, CDR1 is SGHRS and CDR2 is YFSETQ. Germline trimming cut 4 bases from V and 2 bases from J; bases unmatched to any gene: 9. The CDR3 here is CASSVIGGSAYEQYF. CDR3 coding DNA: TGCGCCAGCAGCGTTATAGGGGGCTCCGCCTACGAGCAGTACTTC.

This clone appeared a single time. V is TRBV7-2 and J is TRBJ1-4, with TRBD1 identical over 9 bases. The V gene end was trimmed by 3 bases and the J gene end by 8 bases; junction bases not matched to a gene: 4. Germline V gene lookup returns CDR1 SGHTA and CDR2 FQGNSA. The CDR3 is 14 residues long. CDR3 DNA: TGTGCCAGCAGCTTGACAGGGGGTTTAGAAAAACTGTTTTTT. Amino acid sequence: CASSLTGGLEKLFF.

The chain couples TRBV20-1 to TRBJ2-5; D is uncertain. Germline V lookup: CDR1 DFQATT, CDR2 SNEGSKA (reference sequence). This CDR3 comprises 11 residues. The V end was cut by 5 bases, the J end by 11 bases, with 15 bases between. The CDR3 DNA follows: TGCAGTGCTGACTCAGAATATGAGCAGTACTTC. This gives the protein CSADSEYEQYF.

V and J are TRBV11-2 and TRBJ2-5; D is possibly TRBD1 (6 bases). The CDR3 loop spans 13 amino acids. The V gene lost 5 bases and the J gene lost 5 bases, with 12 bases spanning the gap. CDR1 and CDR2 from the germline V gene are SGHAT and FQNNGV. CDR3 in amino acids: CASSIGGAETQYF. The CDR3 coding sequence is TGTGCCAGCAGCATTGGGGGCGCGGAGACCCAGTACTTC.

This chain links TRBV29-1 with TRBJ2-1; D not resolved. Germline V gene sequence: CDR1 SQVTM, CDR2 ANQGSEA. CDR3 length: 12 amino acids. Between the trimmed V and J ends, which lost 6 bases and 5 bases, there was a span of 11 bases. The CDR3 region is CSVNSGNNEQFF. CDR3 bases: TGCAGCGTCAATTCAGGCAACAATGAGCAGTTCTTC.

The V and J genes are TRBV5-4 and TRBJ2-6; 8 positions agree with TRBD1. Trimming removed 4 bases from V and 0 bases from J; junction bases left unmatched: 9. Germline values: CDR1 SGHNT, CDR2 YYREEE (reference sequence). There are 18 residues in the CDR3. DNA of the CDR3: TGTGCCAGCAGCCCCCGGACAGGGCCGAGCTCTGGGGCCAACGTCCTGACTTTC. It translates to CASSPRTGPSSGANVLTF.

This sequence joins TRBV7-4 and TRBJ2-3; possible D gene TRBD1, 6 bases. The CDR3 loop spans 14 amino acids. Germline-derived CDR1 and CDR2 are SGHVT and SQSDAQ. V shed 7 bases and J shed 5 bases, with 16 bases lying between them. CDR3 sequence: CASNPERGRDTQYF. CDR3 DNA sequence: TGTGCCAGCAACCCGGAAAGGGGGAGAGATACGCAGTATTTT. Variable domain in full (rest from reference TRBV7-4 and TRBJ2-3): GAGVSQSPRYKVAKRGRDVALRCDSISGHVTLYWYRQTLGQGSEVLTYSQSDAQRDKSGRPSGRFSAERPERSVSTLKIQRTEQGDSAVYLCASNPERGRDTQYFGPGTRLTVL.

The chain has TRBV13 and TRBJ1-2; 9 nucleotides agree with TRBD1. CDR1 is PRHDT, CDR2 FYEKMQ, per germline (reference sequence). Trimming at V came to 5 bases and at J to 7 bases, leaving 17 bases not matched to a gene. The CDR3 is 17 residues long. The CDR3 protein is CASSLHAGQGYGGGYTF. In DNA form, the CDR3 reads TGTGCCAGCAGCCTCCACGCGGGACAGGGATATGGTGGTGGCTACACCTTC.

J is TRBJ2-7 and V is TRBV4-3; 8 bases are shared with TRBD2. Trimming took 2 bases from V and 10 from J; bases not matched to a gene: 22. The CDR3 loop spans 18 amino acids. The germline gives CDR1 LGHNA, CDR2 YSLEER. The CDR3 region has the DNA TGCGCCAGCAGCCAATACCAAACCGCCGGCGGGGGGCGGGAGAACCAGTACTTC. It translates to CASSQYQTAGGGRENQYF.

The V call is TRBV27, the J call TRBJ1-1; 11 nucleotides match TRBD1. This CDR3 contains 16 residues. Trimming removed 5 bases from V and 3 bases from J; junction bases left unmatched: 8. Germline CDR1 MNHEY, CDR2 SMNVEV (reference sequence). The CDR3 reads CASSPWTGGSDTEAFF. The CDR3 DNA reads as TGTGCCAGCAGTCCGTGGACAGGGGGCTCCGACACTGAAGCTTTCTTT.

The chain carries TRBV7-9 and TRBJ1-5; 11 bases map to TRBD1. With V trimmed by 5 bases and J by 5 bases, 8 bases remained unmatched. The CDR3 contains 16 residues. Looked up from germline, CDR1 is SEHNR and CDR2 is FQNEAQ (reference sequence). CDR3 nucleotides: TGTGCCAGCAGCCCCCTTGGGACAGGGGGACATCAGCCCCAGCATTTT. It codes for CASSPLGTGGHQPQHF.

The chain uses TRBV19 and TRBJ1-2; no clear D. V lost 4 bases and J lost 3, with 6 bases in between. The germline CDR1 and CDR2 sequences are LNHDA and SQIVND (reference sequence). This CDR3 region has 12 residues. The CDR3 is CASSNSHYGYTF. CDR3 in DNA: TGTGCCAGTAGTAACAGTCACTATGGCTACACCTTC.

This rearrangement joins TRBV7-8 to TRBJ2-5; maybe TRBD2 (7 bases). Trimming took 0 bases from V and 4 from J, leaving 18 bases between them. Germline V gene sequence: CDR1 SGHVS, CDR2 FQNEAQ. The CDR3 has 17 amino acids. DNA of the CDR3: TGTGCCAGCAGCTTAGCGGGGGGGGCCCCTACAAGAGAGACCCAGTACTTC. It specifies CASSLAGGAPTRETQYF.